Sequencing of this T cell receptor beta chain was carried out in a study of CD8+ T cells in alopecia areata. cDNA serving as the sequencing template came from extracted, reverse transcribed RNA. Clones were read by immunoSEQ multiplex PCR, and TCRdb kept only the in-frame ones, dropping some. This table holds some 180,000 clones, 45% to 60% found once. There are a few counts of this clone. Germline V CDR1 and CDR2: LNHNV, YYDKDF (reference sequence). The V segment lost 8 bases and the J segment 4 bases; nucleotides outside the gene matches: 11. The CDR3 runs to 14 residues. Treatment given: oral pan-JAK inhibitor, 5-10 mg twice daily.

This sequence joins TRBV15 and TRBJ2-7; TRBD1 matches at 7 bases. Sample: CD8+ T cells sorted from blood, taken at approximately week 51, from a patient treated with tofacitinib. The source is a human donor with alopecia areata. The CDR3 here is CATSPLGTEYEQYF. The CDR3 coding sequence is TGTGCCACCTCCCCCCTTGGGACAGAATACGAGCAGTACTTC.